In its sample, the clone carrying this T cell receptor (beta chain) was seen a few times. The antigen is not known. One junction end disagrees with the germline gene, perhaps due to a read error. Germline lookup yields CDR1 MNHEY and CDR2 SMNVEV (reference sequence). CDR3 length: 14 residues. This record comes from a study of prognosis after radiotherapy for stage I lung cancer. Study details: Non-small cell lung cancer patients were all deemed medically inoperable. Stereotactic body radiotherapy was never combined with concurrent therapy in any patient. Distant metastases were recorded in a handful of patients after radiotherapy, at a median of about 7 months, and no significant progression was recorded in around 16.

The TCR beta CDR3 region was amplified from genomic DNA, with two rounds of multiplex PCR being used for the amplification. Initially, in first-round PCR, primers specific to each TRBV and TRBJ gene were used. TCRdb independently ran MiXCR on the multiplex PCR reads; one entry per CDR3 protein. This sample has tens of thousands of distinct CDR3 sequences, with about a third found just once. Study-level findings and limits: Lower Shannon entropy after stereotactic body radiation therapy was observed in patients who went on to develop distant metastases.

Material: PBMCs, obtained before or after stereotactic body radiation therapy (not recorded which). The receptor was derived from a donor aged 50 or older with non-small cell lung cancer. The gene calls are TRBV27 and TRBJ1-5; the D is unclear. This CDR3 is CASTRAGGNHPQHF. In nucleotides, the CDR3 is TGTGCCAGCACTAGGGCGGGTGGCAATCATCCCCAGCATTTT.